What follows are 28 T cell receptor beta chains derived from one specimen sequenced in a study of long-term antiretroviral therapy in people with HIV (dated 2022 in TCRdb). Sequencing of the TRB variable region was done with the immunoSEQ hsTCRB v3.0 assay at survey level resolution. Drawn from immuneACCESS, this table holds only the in-frame rearrangements with V and J called that TCRdb kept. Clones are partly lost; checked studies trace under half to an unresolved V gene and leave the rest unexplained. Here the sample has around 20,000 clones; just over 75% occur a single time. Approximately 14% of the sample is in the top ten clones. The source was unsorted PBMCs, collected 0.5 years before starting antiretroviral therapy. The receptors here all came from a woman aged 45-59 years with HIV.

The rearrangement links TRBV14 to TRBJ2-2, with no clear D. CDR3 length: 14 residues. The V end was cut by 1 base, the J end by 5 bases, with 8 bases between. Germline lookup yields CDR1 SGHDN and CDR2 FVKESK. Here the CDR3 reads CASSQVQRTGELFF. CDR3 DNA sequence: TGTGCCAGCAGCCAAGTACAGAGGACCGGGGAGCTGTTTTTT. The whole variable domain, filled in from reference TRBV14 and TRBJ2-2, reads EAGVTQFPSHSVIEKGQTVTLRCDPISGHDNLYWYRRVMGKEIKFLLHFVKESKQDESGMPNNRFLAERTGGTYSTLKVQPAELEDSGVYFCASSQVQRTGELFFGEGSRLTVL.

The V and J genes are TRBV7-9 and TRBJ2-7; D not certain. CDR3 length equals 14 residues. Trimming left V 4 bases short and J 3 bases short, with 13 bases between. From germline, CDR1 is SEHNR and CDR2 FQNEAQ (reference sequence). CDR3 sequence (DNA): TGTGCCAGCAGCTCAAGTCTCGGTAACTACGAGCAGTACGTC. Its protein is CASSSSLGNYEQYV.

V is TRBV4-1 and J is TRBJ1-1; TRBD1 agrees at 9 bases. Germline CDR1 and CDR2: MGHRA and YSYEKL. With 0 bases clipped from V and 5 bases from J, the junction kept 4 bases outside the gene matches. This CDR3 contains 15 residues. CDR3 sequence: CASSQDTGGWTEAFF. The CDR3 DNA sequence: TGCGCCAGCAGCCAAGATACAGGGGGCTGGACTGAAGCTTTCTTT.

The chain joins TRBV5-4 to TRBJ2-1; possible D gene TRBD1, 5 bases. Germline lookup yields CDR1 SGHNT and CDR2 YYREEE (reference sequence). V was cut by 2 bases and J by 4 bases, with 13 bases left in between. The CDR3 length is 15 residues. CDR3 DNA sequence: TGTGCCAGCAGCTTCCTACAGGATGTTTACAATGAGCAGTTCTTC. Translated, it gives CASSFLQDVYNEQFF.

The V call is TRBV21-1, the J call TRBJ1-1. TRBV21-1 is a pseudogene. The CDR3 covers 17 residues. The CDR3, as DNA: TGTGCCAGCAGCAGCGGAGGGGTTTCGACAGGAAACACTGAAGCTTTCTTT. Its translation: CASSSGGVSTGNTEAFF.

The rearrangement links TRBV27 to TRBJ2-3; 9 positions match TRBD2. Trimming cost V 6 bases and J 1 base; bases outside gene matches: 8. The CDR3 has 16 amino acids. Germline CDR1 reads MNHEY; CDR2 reads SMNVEV (reference sequence). The CDR3 DNA sequence: TGTGCCAGCAGATGGCGGGGGGGCCTGGGCACAGATACGCAGTATTTT. Its translation: CASRWRGGLGTDTQYF.

This clone was found once. The gene calls are TRBV9 and TRBJ1-1, with D unclear. The ends were cut back, 3 bases at V and 3 bases at J, with 9 bases in the middle. This CDR3 has 13 amino acids. Germline CDR1 reads SGDLS; CDR2 reads YYNGEE. CDR3 coding DNA: TGTGCCAGCAGCGAGGGAGTCTACACTGAAGCTTTCTTT. Its translation: CASSEGVYTEAFF.

This chain links TRBV4-2 with TRBJ1-1, with D tentatively TRBD1 (5 bases). Germline V gene lookup returns CDR1 LGHNA and CDR2 YNFKEQ. The CDR3 loop spans 16 amino acids. The V end was cut by 4 bases, the J end by 1 base, with 16 bases between. CDR3: CASSPRGGVTNTEAFF. The CDR3 DNA sequence: TGTGCCAGCAGCCCGCGGGGAGGGGTCACGAACACTGAAGCTTTCTTT.

The V call is TRBV7-2, the J call TRBJ2-1; the D gene is possibly TRBD2 (6 bases). The CDR3 loop spans 15 amino acids. In germline, CDR1 is SGHTA, CDR2 FQGNSA. Trimming left V 1 base short and J 4 bases short, with 11 bases between. CDR3 nucleotides: TGTGCCAGCAGCTTAGTAGCGGAGCCTTACAATGAGCAGTTCTTC. This gives the protein CASSLVAEPYNEQFF. Filled out from reference TRBV7-2 and TRBJ2-1, the complete variable domain reads GAGVSQSPSNKVTEKGKDVELRCDPISGHTALYWYRQSLGQGLEFLIYFQGNSAPDKSGLPSDRFSAERTGGSVSTLTIQRTQQEDSAVYLCASSLVAEPYNEQFFGPGTRLTVL.

The chain carries TRBV7-9 and TRBJ1-3, with 8 bases lining up with TRBD1. Trimming took 6 bases from V and 4 from J; bases not matched to a gene: 8. The germline V gene encodes CDR1 SEHNR and CDR2 FQNEAQ (reference sequence). The CDR3 spans 15 residues. The CDR3 reads CASSLQGGGGNTIYF. The DNA of the CDR3 is TGTGCCAGCAGTCTACAGGGGGGAGGAGGAAACACCATATATTTT.

This chain uses TRBV7-9 with TRBJ1-4; no clear D. Germline CDR1 SEHNR, CDR2 FQNEAQ (reference sequence). The CDR3 runs 16 residues. V was pared by 1 base and J by 5 bases, with 14 bases between. This CDR3 reads CASSLGVGSPNEKLFF. DNA for the CDR3: TGTGCCAGCAGCTTAGGGGTGGGCAGCCCGAATGAAAAACTGTTTTTT. Drawing the rest from reference TRBV7-9 and TRBJ1-4, the complete variable domain is DTGVSQNPRHKITKRGQNVTFRCDPISEHNRLYWYRQTLGQGPEFLTYFQNEAQLEKSRLLSDRFSAERPKGSFSTLEIQRTEQGDSAMYLCASSLGVGSPNEKLFFGSGTQLSVL.

This chain joins TRBV4-1 and TRBJ2-1; the match to TRBD1 covers 7 bases. This CDR3 comprises 16 residues. Germline V CDR1 and CDR2: MGHRA, YSYEKL. Trimming cost V 5 bases and J 1 base; bases outside gene matches: 8. The CDR3 region is CASSSRQGDSYNEQFF. The CDR3 DNA sequence: TGCGCCAGCAGCTCCCGACAGGGTGATTCCTACAATGAGCAGTTCTTC.

This clone counts as large. V gene TRBV10-2 combines with J gene TRBJ1-2; D remains ambiguous. This CDR3 is 13 amino acids long. The germline V and J ends were trimmed by 3 bases and 8 bases, with 13 bases remaining between them. The germline V gene has CDR1 WSHSY and CDR2 SAAADI. CDR3 protein: CASSDRGEGGYTF. The CDR3 DNA follows: TGCGCCAGCAGTGACAGAGGAGAGGGCGGCTACACCTTC.

CDR3 nucleotide sequence: TGTGCCAGCAGCATAAAGGATACGCAGTATTTT. This encodes CASSIKDTQYF. The gene calls are TRBV7-9 and TRBJ2-3, with D unclear. The CDR3 spans 11 residues. Germline-derived CDR1 and CDR2 are SEHNR and FQNEAQ (reference sequence). The V end lost 5 bases, the J end lost 6 bases, and 6 bases lay between the germline ends.

The V gene is TRBV5-6, the J gene TRBJ2-5; possibly TRBD2 for D (5 bases). Germline CDR1 and CDR2: SGHDT and YYEEEE. The CDR3 extends over 13 amino acids. V dropped 5 bases and J dropped 5 bases, with 13 bases sitting between them. CDR3 region: CASSNQRWETQYF. In nucleotides, the CDR3 is TGTGCCAGCAGTAATCAGCGGTGGGAGACCCAGTACTTC.

The V call is TRBV9, the J call TRBJ1-5, with D possibly matching TRBD1 (5 bases). Germline V gene data show CDR1 as SGDLS and CDR2 as YYNGEE. V was shortened by 10 bases and J by 4 bases, with 12 bases between the two germline ends. The CDR3 is 12 amino acids. The CDR3 loop reads CAPRQRNQPQHF. The CDR3 nucleotides are TGTGCCCCCAGACAGAGGAATCAGCCCCAGCATTTT. Full variable domain (rest looked up from reference TRBV9 and TRBJ1-5): DSGVTQTPKHLITATGQRVTLRCSPRSGDLSVYWYQQSLDQGLQFLIQYYNGEERAKGNILERFSAQQFPDLHSELNLSSLELGDSALYFCAPRQRNQPQHFGDGTRLSIL.

This sequence joins TRBV2 and TRBJ2-5; 11 bases match TRBD2. The CDR3 covers 15 residues. The germline V gene encodes CDR1 SNHLY and CDR2 FYNNEI. V was pared by 6 bases and J by 4 bases, with 7 bases of the junction left unmatched. The CDR3 loop reads CASRQRSGGGETQYF. The CDR3 DNA sequence: TGTGCCAGCAGACAACGTAGCGGGGGGGGAGAGACCCAGTACTTC.

Here the CDR3 reads CASSGEETQYF. CDR3 coding DNA: TGCGCCAGCAGCGGAGAAGAGACCCAGTACTTC. The chain combines TRBV5-1 with TRBJ2-5; D gene ambiguous. The germline CDR1 and CDR2 sequences are SGHRS and YFSETQ. Trimming left V 4 bases short and J 3 bases short, with 4 bases between. The CDR3 extends over 11 amino acids.

The chain carries TRBV27 and TRBJ1-6; unclear D gene. The CDR3 has 12 amino acids. Trimming stripped 8 bases from V and 7 bases from J, with 9 bases between. Germline V gene lookup returns CDR1 MNHEY and CDR2 SMNVEV (reference sequence). The CDR3 DNA is TGTGCCAGCGGCCTACAGAATTCACCCCTCCACTTT. It yields the protein CASGLQNSPLHF.

This chain uses TRBV5-1 with TRBJ1-1; 8 positions agree with TRBD1. Germline-derived CDR1 and CDR2 are SGHRS and YFSETQ. V was pared by 0 bases and J by 4 bases, with 2 bases of the junction left unmatched. This CDR3 region has 14 residues. The CDR3 region has the DNA TGCGCCAGCAGCTTGGGACAGGGGCCCACTGAAGCTTTCTTT. It encodes CASSLGQGPTEAFF. The complete variable domain, with remaining parts taken from reference TRBV5-1 and TRBJ1-1, reads KAGVTQTPRYLIKTRGQQVTLSCSPISGHRSVSWYQQTPGQGLQFLFEYFSETQRNKGNFPGRFSGRQFSNSRSEMNVSTLELGDSALYLCASSLGQGPTEAFFGQGTRLTVV.

The rearrangement joins TRBV6-5 to TRBJ1-2, with 8 positions matching TRBD1. The V gene's germline CDR1 is MNHEY and CDR2 SVGAGI. The CDR3 totals 14 residues. Trimming at V came to 6 bases and at J to 4 bases, leaving 7 bases not matched to a gene. The CDR3 protein is CASSRQGSLYGYTF. DNA of the CDR3: TGTGCCAGCAGCCGACAGGGGAGCCTCTATGGCTACACCTTC.

The V and J genes are TRBV5-6 and TRBJ1-4; D is unclear. The V gene lost 6 bases and the J gene lost 6 bases, with 15 bases spanning the gap. From germline, CDR1 is SGHDT and CDR2 YYEEEE. This CDR3 comprises 14 residues. The CDR3 is CASKRAGSDEKLFF. CDR3 DNA sequence: TGTGCCAGCAAGCGCGCAGGTTCTGATGAAAAACTGTTTTTT.

The chain carries TRBV6-1 and TRBJ1-2, with D unresolved. CDR3 length equals 16 residues. V was trimmed by 4 bases and J by 3 bases, leaving 18 bases between them. Germline V lookup: CDR1 MNHNS, CDR2 SASEGT. The CDR3 reads CASSGGGRVHDYGYTF. The CDR3 DNA reads TGTGCCAGCAGTGGGGGAGGGCGGGTTCATGACTATGGCTACACCTTC.

The gene calls are TRBV25-1 and TRBJ2-3, with 11 bases that match TRBD2. In germline, CDR1 is MGHDK, CDR2 SYGVNS. Trimming took 6 bases from V and 5 from J; bases not matched to a gene: 7. The CDR3 covers 15 residues. The CDR3 DNA reads TGTGCCAGCAGGGAGGCTAGCGGGGGGTTAGATACGCAGTATTTT. This codes for CASREASGGLDTQYF.

This chain links TRBV5-1 with TRBJ2-3; 7 bases match TRBD2. Germline V gene data show CDR1 as SGHRS and CDR2 as YFSETQ. J lost 0 bases, V lost 0 bases, and 7 bases had no gene match. The CDR3 has 17 residues. The CDR3: CASSLEVWRGSTDTQYF. Written as DNA, the CDR3 is TGCGCCAGCAGCTTGGAAGTTTGGCGGGGGAGCACAGATACGCAGTATTTT.

The gene calls are TRBV7-2 and TRBJ2-5, with D possibly being TRBD1 (6 bases). The CDR3 totals 15 residues. Trimming removed 1 base from V and 3 bases from J, with 12 bases in between. The germline gives CDR1 SGHTA, CDR2 FQGNSA. The CDR3 DNA follows: TGTGCCAGCAGCTTAGGAGGGGGAAGGAAAGAGACCCAGTACTTC. This gives the protein CASSLGGGRKETQYF.

This sequence joins TRBV11-1 and TRBJ2-1; the match to TRBD2 covers 9 bases. The V gene end was trimmed by 2 bases and the J gene end by 0 bases; junction bases not matched to a gene: 11. The CDR3 spans 19 residues. Per germline, CDR1 SGHAT and CDR2 FQDESV (reference sequence). The CDR3 loop reads CASSLRDGLAGTSYNEQFF. The CDR3 nucleotides read TGTGCCAGCAGCTTAAGAGATGGCCTAGCGGGGACCTCCTACAATGAGCAGTTCTTC.

The V gene is TRBV5-6, the J gene TRBJ2-5, with 16 bases identical to TRBD2. The V gene's germline CDR1 is SGHDT and CDR2 YYEEEE. Trimming cost V 3 bases and J 1 base; bases outside gene matches: 3. The CDR3 loop spans 17 amino acids. In DNA form, the CDR3 reads TGTGCCAGCAGCTGGGGGACTAGCGGGGGGGCCCAAGAGACCCAGTACTTC. It encodes CASSWGTSGGAQETQYF.